These 6 T cell receptor beta chains came from one sample sequenced in a study of glioma-infiltrating T cells. Amplification of TCR alpha and beta CDR3 regions from RNA used iRepertoire nested multiplex PCR. Each CDR3 protein is one row after TCRdb ran MiXCR on the multiplex PCR reads. Seen here are 400,000 or so distinct CDR3 sequences, less than 50% observed once, and the top ten hold around 11%. The sequencing input was glioma tissue, nonneoplastic brain tissue, or PBMCs (not recorded which). Receptors originate from a human donor with low-grade glioma or glioblastoma, undergoing nonglioma brain surgery, or in good health (not recorded which).

This clonotype occurred a few times. The V and J genes are TRBV5-6 and TRBJ2-7; 7 nucleotides align to TRBD2. This CDR3 is 16 amino acids long. CDR1 and CDR2 (germline): SGHDT, YYEEEE. V trimming: 0 bases; J trimming: 3 bases; junction bases outside the gene matches: 9. The CDR3 loop is CASSLGGLAEIYEQYF. As DNA, the CDR3 is TGTGCCAGCAGCTTGGGCGGGCTAGCGGAGATCTACGAGCAGTACTTC.

This clonotype was seen a handful of times. V and J are TRBV4-3 and TRBJ2-3, with 7 nucleotides matching TRBD2. CDR1 is LGHNA and CDR2 is YSLEER in the germline V gene. J lost 2 bases, V lost 1 base, and 3 bases had no gene match. This CDR3 has 15 residues. The CDR3 sequence is CASSQVGGNTDTQYF. CDR3 sequence (DNA): TGCGCCAGCAGCCAAGTGGGAGGGAACACAGATACGCAGTATTTT.

This clonotype was found many times. The chain joins TRBV6-6 to TRBJ1-2, with TRBD1 matching over 8 bases. J gave up 1 base and V 1 base, and 2 bases lay outside the gene matches. CDR3 length equals 15 residues. The V gene's germline CDR1 is MNHNY and CDR2 SVGAGI (reference sequence). CDR3 loop: CASSYFGQGNYGYTF. CDR3 DNA sequence: TGTGCCAGCAGTTACTTCGGACAGGGTAACTATGGCTACACCTTC.

The genes are TRBV7-2 and TRBJ2-7, with 13 bases that match TRBD2. The CDR3 has 14 residues. Per germline, CDR1 SGHTA and CDR2 FQGNSA. The junction had 7 bases not matched to a gene; V was cut back by 4 bases and J by 10 bases. CDR3 loop: CASSSGTSGVFQYF. The CDR3 DNA reads TGTGCCAGCAGCTCCGGGACTAGCGGGGTCTTTCAGTACTTC.

This clonotype was seen repeatedly, ten times or more. The V call is TRBV28, the J call TRBJ1-5; D is ambiguous. The CDR3 is 13 residues long. V lost 10 bases and J 1 base, leaving 11 bases between the germline ends. Germline V gene data show CDR1 as MDHEN and CDR2 as SYDVKM. CDR3: CATLAPSNQPQHF. In nucleotides, the CDR3 is TGTGCCACCCTGGCCCCGAGCAATCAGCCCCAGCATTTT. Complete variable domain (other parts from reference TRBV28 and TRBJ1-5): DVKVTQSSRYLVKRTGEKVFLECVQDMDHENMFWYRQDPGLGLRLIYFSYDVKMKEKGDIPEGYSVSREKKERFSLILESASTNQTSMYLCATLAPSNQPQHFGDGTRLSIL.

The sample holds a few counts of this clonotype. Mismatch with germline at one junction end may stem from a read error. The chain uses TRBV28 and TRBJ2-3; D is undetermined. CDR1 and CDR2 from the germline V gene are MDHEN and SYDVKM. CDR3 length: 15 amino acids. The CDR3, as DNA: TGTGCCAGCAGTTTACTACCAGTTAGCACAGATACGCAGTATTTC. It translates to CASSLLPVSTDTQYF.